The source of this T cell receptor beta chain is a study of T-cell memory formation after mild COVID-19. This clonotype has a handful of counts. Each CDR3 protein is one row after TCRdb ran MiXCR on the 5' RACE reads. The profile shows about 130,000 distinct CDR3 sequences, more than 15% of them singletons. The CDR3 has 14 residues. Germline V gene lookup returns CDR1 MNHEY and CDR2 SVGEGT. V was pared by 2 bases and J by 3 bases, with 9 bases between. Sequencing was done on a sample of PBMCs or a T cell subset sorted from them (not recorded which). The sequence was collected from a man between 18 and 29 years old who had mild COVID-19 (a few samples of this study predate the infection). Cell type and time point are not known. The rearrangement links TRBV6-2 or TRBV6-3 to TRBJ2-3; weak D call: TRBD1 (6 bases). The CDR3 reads CASSYVDRTDTQYF. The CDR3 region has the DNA TGTGCCAGCAGTTACGTCGACAGGACAGATACGCAGTATTTT.